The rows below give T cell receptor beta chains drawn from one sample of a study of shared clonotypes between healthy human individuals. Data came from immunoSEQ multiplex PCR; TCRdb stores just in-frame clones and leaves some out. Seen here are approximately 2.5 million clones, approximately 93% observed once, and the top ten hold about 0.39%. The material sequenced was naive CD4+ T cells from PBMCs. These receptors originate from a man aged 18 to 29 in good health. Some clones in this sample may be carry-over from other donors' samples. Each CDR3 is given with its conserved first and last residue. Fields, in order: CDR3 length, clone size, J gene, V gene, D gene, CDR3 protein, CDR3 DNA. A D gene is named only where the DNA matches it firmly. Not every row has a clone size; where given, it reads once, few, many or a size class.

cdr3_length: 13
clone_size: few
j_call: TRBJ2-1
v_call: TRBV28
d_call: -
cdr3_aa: CASSRSSYNEQFF
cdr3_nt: TGTGCCAGCAGTCGGAGCTCCTACAATGAGCAGTTCTTC

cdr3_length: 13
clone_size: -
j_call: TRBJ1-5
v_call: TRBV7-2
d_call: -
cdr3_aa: CASSLWSDQPQHF
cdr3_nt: TGTGCCAGCAGTCTCTGGAGCGATCAGCCCCAGCATTTT

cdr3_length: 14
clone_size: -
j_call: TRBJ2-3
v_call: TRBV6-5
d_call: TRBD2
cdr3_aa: CASRDLAGADTQYF
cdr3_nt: TGTGCCAGCAGGGATCTAGCGGGAGCAGATACGCAGTATTTT

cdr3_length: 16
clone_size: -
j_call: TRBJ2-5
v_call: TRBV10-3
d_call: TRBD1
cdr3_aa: CAISEPGQGAQETQYF
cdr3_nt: TGTGCCATCAGTGAGCCGGGACAGGGGGCGCAGGAGACCCAGTACTTC

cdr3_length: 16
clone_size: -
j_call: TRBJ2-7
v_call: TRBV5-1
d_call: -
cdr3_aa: CASSLGSMVVGYEQYF
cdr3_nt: TGCGCCAGCAGCTTGGGGTCGATGGTTGTGGGATACGAGCAGTACTTC

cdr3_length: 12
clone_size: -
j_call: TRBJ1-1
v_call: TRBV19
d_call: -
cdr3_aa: CASSMWDTEAFF
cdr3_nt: TGTGCCAGTAGTATGTGGGACACTGAAGCTTTCTTT

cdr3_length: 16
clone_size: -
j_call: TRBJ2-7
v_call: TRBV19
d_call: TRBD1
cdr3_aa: CASSNPGTASQYEQYF
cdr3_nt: TGTGCCAGTAGTAACCCCGGGACAGCATCACAATACGAGCAGTACTTC

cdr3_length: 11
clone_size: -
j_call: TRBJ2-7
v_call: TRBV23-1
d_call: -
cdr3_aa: CASVSVREQYF
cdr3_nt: TGCGCCAGCGTTTCAGTGCGCGAGCAGTACTTC

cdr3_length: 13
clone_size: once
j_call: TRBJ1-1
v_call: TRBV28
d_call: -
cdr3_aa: CASSLPSYSEAFF
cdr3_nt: TGTGCCAGCAGCCTCCCGTCTTACTCTGAAGCTTTCTTT

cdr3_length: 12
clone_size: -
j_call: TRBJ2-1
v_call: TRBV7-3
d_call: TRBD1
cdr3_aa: CASSPDRGEQFF
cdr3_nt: TGTGCCAGCAGCCCGGACAGGGGGGAGCAGTTCTTC

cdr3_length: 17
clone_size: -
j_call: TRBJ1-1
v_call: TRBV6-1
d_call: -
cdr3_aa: CASSERRPIPWDTEAFF
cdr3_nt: TGTGCCAGCAGTGAAAGAAGGCCGATCCCCTGGGATACTGAAGCTTTCTTT

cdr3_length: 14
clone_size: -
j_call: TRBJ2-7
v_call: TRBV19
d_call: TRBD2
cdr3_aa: CASSRTGLPYEQYF
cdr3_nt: TGTGCCAGTAGCCGGACGGGACTACCCTACGAGCAGTACTTC

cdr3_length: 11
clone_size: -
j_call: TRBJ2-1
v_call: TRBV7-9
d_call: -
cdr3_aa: CASSLSEEQFF
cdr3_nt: TGTGCCAGCAGCTTATCGGAAGAGCAGTTCTTC

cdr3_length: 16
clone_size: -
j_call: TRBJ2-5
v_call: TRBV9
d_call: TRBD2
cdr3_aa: CASSVLAGEAGETQYF
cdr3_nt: TGTGCCAGCAGCGTATTAGCGGGAGAGGCGGGAGAGACCCAGTACTTC

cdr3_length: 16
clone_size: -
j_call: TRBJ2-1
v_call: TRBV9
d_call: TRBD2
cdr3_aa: CASSVDQREYINEQFF
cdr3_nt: TGTGCCAGCAGCGTAGATCAGCGGGAGTATATCAATGAGCAGTTCTTC

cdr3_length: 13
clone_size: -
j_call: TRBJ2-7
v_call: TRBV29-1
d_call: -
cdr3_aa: CSVGTGGIYEQYF
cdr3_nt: TGCAGCGTTGGGACAGGAGGGATCTACGAGCAGTACTTC

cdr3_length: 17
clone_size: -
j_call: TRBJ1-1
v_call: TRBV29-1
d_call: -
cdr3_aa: CSVPPKWRDGANTEAFF
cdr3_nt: TGCAGCGTTCCCCCGAAATGGCGAGACGGGGCCAACACTGAAGCTTTCTTT

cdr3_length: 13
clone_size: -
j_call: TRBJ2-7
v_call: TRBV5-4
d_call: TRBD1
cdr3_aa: CASSSGQTYEQYF
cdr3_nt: TGTGCCAGCAGCTCGGGACAGACCTACGAGCAGTACTTC

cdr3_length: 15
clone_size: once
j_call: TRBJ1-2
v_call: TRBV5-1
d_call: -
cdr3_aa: CASRPHAGSNYGYTF
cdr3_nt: TGCGCCAGCAGGCCCCACGCAGGGAGTAACTATGGCTACACCTTC

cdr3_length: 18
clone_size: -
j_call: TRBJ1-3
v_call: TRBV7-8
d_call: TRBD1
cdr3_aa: CASSSRLRDRASGNTIYF
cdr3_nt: TGTGCCAGCAGCTCCCGTCTCCGGGACAGGGCTTCTGGAAACACCATATATTTT

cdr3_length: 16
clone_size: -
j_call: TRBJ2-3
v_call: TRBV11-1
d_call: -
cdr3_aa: CASSLVPGHDTDTQYF
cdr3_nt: TGTGCCAGCAGCTTAGTCCCCGGCCATGACACAGATACGCAGTATTTT

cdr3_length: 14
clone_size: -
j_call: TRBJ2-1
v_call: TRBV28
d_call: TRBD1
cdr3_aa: CASSSRDRGNEQFF
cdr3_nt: TGTGCCAGCAGTTCCCGGGACAGGGGCAATGAGCAGTTCTTC

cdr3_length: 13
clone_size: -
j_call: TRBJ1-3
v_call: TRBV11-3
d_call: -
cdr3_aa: CASSFRSGNTIYF
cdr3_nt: TGTGCCAGCAGCTTCCGCTCTGGAAACACCATATATTTT

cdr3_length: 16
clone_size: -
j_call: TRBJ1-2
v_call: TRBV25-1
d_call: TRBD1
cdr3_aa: CASSDPGTGGAYGYTF
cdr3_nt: TGTGCCAGCAGTGACCCCGGGACAGGGGGGGCCTATGGCTACACCTTC

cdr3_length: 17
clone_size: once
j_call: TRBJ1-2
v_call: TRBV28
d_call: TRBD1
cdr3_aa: CASSQPGQGKLGYGYTF
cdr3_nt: TGTGCCAGCAGTCAACCGGGACAGGGAAAACTCGGCTATGGCTACACCTTC

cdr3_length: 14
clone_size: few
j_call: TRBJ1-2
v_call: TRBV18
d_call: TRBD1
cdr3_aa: CASLEDRERSGYTF
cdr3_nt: TGTGCCAGCTTGGAAGACAGGGAACGAAGTGGCTACACCTTC

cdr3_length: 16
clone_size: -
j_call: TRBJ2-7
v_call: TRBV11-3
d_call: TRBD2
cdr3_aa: CASSPHGTSVTYEQYF
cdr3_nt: TGTGCCAGCAGCCCTCACGGGACTAGCGTTACCTACGAGCAGTACTTC

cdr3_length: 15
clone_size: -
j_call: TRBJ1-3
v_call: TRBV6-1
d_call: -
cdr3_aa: CASSEVAFSGNTIYF
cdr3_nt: TGTGCCAGCAGTGAAGTAGCCTTCTCTGGAAACACCATATATTTT

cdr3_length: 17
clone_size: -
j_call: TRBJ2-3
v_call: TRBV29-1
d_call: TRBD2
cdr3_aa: CSVIPSLGRTRGDTQYF
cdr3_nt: TGCAGCGTTATTCCCTCCCTGGGGCGGACTAGGGGCGATACGCAGTATTTT

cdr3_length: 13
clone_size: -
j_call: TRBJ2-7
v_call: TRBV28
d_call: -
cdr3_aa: CASSPGPLYEQYF
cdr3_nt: TGTGCCAGCAGTCCGGGACCACTCTACGAGCAGTACTTC

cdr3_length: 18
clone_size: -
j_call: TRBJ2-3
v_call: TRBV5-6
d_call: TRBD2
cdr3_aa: CASSFTASSGTSADTQYF
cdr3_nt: TGTGCCAGCAGCTTCACGGCATCTTCCGGGACTAGCGCAGATACGCAGTATTTT

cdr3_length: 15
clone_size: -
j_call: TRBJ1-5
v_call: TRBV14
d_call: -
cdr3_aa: CASSHWGRSNQPQHF
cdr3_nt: TGTGCCAGCAGCCACTGGGGCAGAAGCAATCAGCCCCAGCATTTT